The present entry profiles one T cell receptor beta chain with its context. Its antigen is unidentified. These data belong to a study of cytomegalovirus exposure and HLA in healthy donors. The CDR3 extends over 15 amino acids. V shed 2 bases and J shed 5 bases, with 12 bases lying between them. Germline CDR1 and CDR2: LNHNV and YYDKDF (reference sequence). The assay was immunoSEQ multiplex PCR, and TCRdb's table has in-frame clones only and misses some. The sample holds 150,000 or so clones, roughly nine tenths seen once. Points from the study as a whole: The TCR clusters that emerged in the first cohort tended, a later analysis found, to co-occur in the 110 or so validation repertoires. The authors confirmed in vitro that a few CMV-associated chains were specific for CMV antigens.

What was sequenced was PBMCs. This receptor was identified in a young woman in good health and CMV-seropositive. The genes are TRBV15 and TRBJ2-2; maybe TRBD2 (5 bases). The CDR3 DNA reads TGTGCCACCAGCAGATTACTAGATCCGACCGGGGAGCTGTTTTTT. It specifies CATSRLLDPTGELFF.